These T cell receptor beta chains were read from a single sample in a study of metastatic and nonmetastatic thyroid tumors. TCRdb re-called the PCR reads with MiXCR. The table has 72,000 or so clones, roughly 18% seen once. Sequencing was done on a sample of blood. The receptors derive from a female donor with papillary thyroid cancer or a benign thyroid nodule (not recorded which). Some clones in this sample may be carry-over from other donors' samples. Each CDR3 is given with its conserved first and last residue. The D gene is left open where the match is weak. Clone size, where shown, is once, few, many, or a class for clones that have expanded.

clone size	V gene	J gene	D gene	CDR3 DNA	CDR3 protein
NA	TRBV12-3/TRBV12-4	TRBJ1-6	NA	TGTGCCAGCAGCTCCGGGGGACTAAATTCACCCCTCCACTTT	CASSSGGLNSPLHF
NA	TRBV20-1	TRBJ1-5	NA	TGCAGTGCTAGGGTTCGCGGTAGCAATCAGCCCCAGCATTTT	CSARVRGSNQPQHF
NA	TRBV20-1	TRBJ1-6	NA	TGCAGTGCTATTTTAATCACGGGACAATCGAATTCACCCCTCCACTTT	CSAILITGQSNSPLHF
many	TRBV5-1	TRBJ2-3	TRBD1	TGCGCCAGCAGCGACAGGGGGCCCCCTAGCACAGATACGCAGTATTTT	CASSDRGPPSTDTQYF
NA	TRBV4-2	TRBJ2-2	NA	TGTGTCAGCAGCCGGGGTGGGAGAGGCGGCGGGGAGCTGTTTTTT	CVSSRGGRGGGELFF
few	TRBV28	TRBJ2-2	TRBD1	TGTGCCAGCAGTTTTGGGACAGGGGGTTCCGGGGAGCTGTTTTTT	CASSFGTGGSGELFF
once	TRBV7-2	TRBJ1-6	NA	TGTGCCAGCAGTCCCGCTCAGGGCGAGGGGATACCCCTCCACTTT	CASSPAQGEGIPLHF
many	TRBV10-1	TRBJ2-1	TRBD1	TGCGCCAGCAGTGTAGCCGGGACAGGGAAATTCTTC	CASSVAGTGKFF
NA	TRBV15	TRBJ1-5	NA	TGTGCCACCAGCAGAGACCGGGCCGGGCACGGACGCAATCAGCCCCAGCATTTT	CATSRDRAGHGRNQPQHF
NA	TRBV10-1	TRBJ2-7	NA	TGCGCCAGCACCTTCGGGCCTTCCTACGAGCAGTACTTC	CASTFGPSYEQYF
many	TRBV7-2	TRBJ2-1	NA	TGTGCCAGCAGCTTAGCGGGCGGGGCGTTAGTGTACAATGAGCAGTTCTTC	CASSLAGGALVYNEQFF
many	TRBV12-5	TRBJ2-7	TRBD2	TGTGCTAGTGGTTTGGTACTTGGTAGCGGGAACCCTTTCTCCTACGAGCAGTACTTC	CASGLVLGSGNPFSYEQYF
many	TRBV11-2	TRBJ2-1	NA	TGTGCCAGCAGCTCACCGGGGAATGAGCAGTTCTTC	CASSSPGNEQFF
few	TRBV9	TRBJ2-5	NA	TGTGCCAGCAGCGTAGACCCCCCATCGGAGGGGCAAGAGACCCAGTACTTC	CASSVDPPSEGQETQYF
NA	TRBV11-1	TRBJ1-4	NA	TGTGCCAGCAGCGACACAGGCGGCCTGAGGGCTACTAATGAAAAACTGTTTTTT	CASSDTGGLRATNEKLFF
many	TRBV29-1	TRBJ2-7	TRBD1	TGCAGCGTTGAAATTATTGGGACAGGGGTTTCTTACGAGCAGTACTTC	CSVEIIGTGVSYEQYF
many	TRBV6-1	TRBJ2-2	NA	TGTGCCAGCAGTCGGGGCCTTGACACCGGGGAGCTGTTTTTT	CASSRGLDTGELFF
few	TRBV18	TRBJ2-7	TRBD2	TGTGCCAGCTCACCAGGGAGCGGGGGGGTTCGCGAGCAGTACTTC	CASSPGSGGVREQYF
NA	TRBV6-5	TRBJ2-7	NA	TGTGCCAGCAGTTACTCGTTGTCCGGAGACCCCTACGAGCAGTACTTC	CASSYSLSGDPYEQYF
many	TRBV29-1	TRBJ2-5	TRBD2	TGCAGCGTGACTAGCAGAGAGACCCAGTACTTC	CSVTSRETQYF
few	TRBV6-1	TRBJ2-1	NA	TGTGCCAGCAGTGAATTAGCTGGAGGGTACAATGAGCAGTTCTTC	CASSELAGGYNEQFF
many	TRBV6-5	TRBJ2-3	NA	TGTGCCAGCAGTTACTACGTCGGACGCACAGATACGCAGTATTTT	CASSYYVGRTDTQYF
many	TRBV20-1	TRBJ2-3	TRBD1	TGCAGTGCTAGGTCCGGGACAGGGGTTCCAGATACGCAGTATTTT	CSARSGTGVPDTQYF
NA	TRBV18	TRBJ1-6	NA	TGTGCCAGCTCGCAGGACGGGAATTCACCCCTTCACTTT	CASSQDGNSPLHF
many	TRBV3-1	TRBJ2-1	TRBD2	TGTGCCAGCAGCCAAGGGTTCTTAGCGGGAGGGAACAATGAGCAGTTCTTC	CASSQGFLAGGNNEQFF
few	TRBV19	TRBJ1-6	TRBD1	TGTGCCAGCCAGGGGGCTTATAATTCACCCCTCCACTTT	CASQGAYNSPLHF
many	TRBV11-2	TRBJ2-7	TRBD1	TGTGCCAGCAGCTTACCAGGGGGCCACGAGCAGTACTTC	CASSLPGGHEQYF
many	TRBV28	TRBJ1-5	TRBD1	TGTGCCAGCAGCCCCGGGGACAGATATAGCAATCAGCCCCAGCATTTT	CASSPGDRYSNQPQHF
many	TRBV30	TRBJ1-2	TRBD1	TGTGCCTGGAACCGGGACAGGCCCTATGGCTACACCTTC	CAWNRDRPYGYTF
many	TRBV6-1	TRBJ1-2	TRBD1	TGTGCCAGCAGTACCCAGGGGGACTGGGACTATGGCTACACCTTC	CASSTQGDWDYGYTF
few	TRBV5-6	TRBJ1-5	NA	TGTGCCAGCAGCCCGAGTTATAGCAATCAGCCCCAGCATTTT	CASSPSYSNQPQHF
NA	TRBV19	TRBJ1-1	TRBD1	TGTGCCAGTAGTAGTAACAGGGGGAACACTGAAGCTTTCTTT	CASSSNRGNTEAFF
many	TRBV2	TRBJ2-7	TRBD2	TGTGCCAGCAGTGAACCACTAGCGGGAGGGACCTACGAGCAGTACTTC	CASSEPLAGGTYEQYF
many	TRBV20-1	TRBJ2-7	TRBD2	TGCAGTGCTCCGACTAGCGAACCTTGGGGTTACGAGCAGTACTTC	CSAPTSEPWGYEQYF
few	TRBV6-1	TRBJ2-3	NA	TGTGCCAGCAGTGAAAGCGAATTGCCAGATACGCAGTATTTT	CASSESELPDTQYF
many	TRBV20-1	TRBJ2-3	NA	TGCAGTGCTAGAGATCCCGGACAAGGAGATACGCAGTATTTT	CSARDPGQGDTQYF
many	TRBV7-8	TRBJ1-3	NA	TGTGCCAGCAGCTGGGCTAAGGTCTCTCACTCTGGAAACACCATATATTTT	CASSWAKVSHSGNTIYF
few	TRBV6-1	TRBJ2-7	NA	TGTGCCAGCAGGGCACCCGGGGGCTCCTACGAGCAGTACTTC	CASRAPGGSYEQYF
few	TRBV5-6	TRBJ2-4	TRBD1	TGTGCCAGCAGCTCCCTGAGGGGACAGGGGGGGACGAGTGCCAAAAACATTCAGTACTTC	CASSSLRGQGGTSAKNIQYF
NA	TRBV5-1	TRBJ1-2	NA	TGCGCCAGCAGCTCCCGGACGGAGGGGCATGGCTACACCTTC	CASSSRTEGHGYTF
few	TRBV6-2/TRBV6-3	TRBJ1-5	NA	TGTGCCAGCACGCCGATCAGGTCGGGGAATCAGCCCCAGCATTTT	CASTPIRSGNQPQHF
many	TRBV2	TRBJ1-1	NA	TGTGCCAGCCATGGGACGGAGAACACTGAAGCTTTCTTT	CASHGTENTEAFF
many	TRBV5-1	TRBJ2-5	NA	TGCGCCAGCAGCTTGGTGGCCAGCCAAGAGACCCAGTACTTC	CASSLVASQETQYF
many	TRBV5-1	TRBJ1-5	NA	TGCGCCAGCAGCTTAACCCCGGGACACAATAGCAATCAGCCCCAGCATTTT	CASSLTPGHNSNQPQHF
many	TRBV9	TRBJ1-1	NA	TGTGCCAGCAGCCGTCACGAGGGAATGAACACTGAAGCTTTCTTT	CASSRHEGMNTEAFF
many	TRBV27	TRBJ2-1	TRBD2	TGTGCCAGCAGTTTATGGGGCAGACGGAAGCGGGGAGGCGGCGATGAGCAGTTCTTC	CASSLWGRRKRGGGDEQFF
medium-sized	TRBV30	TRBJ2-6	NA	TGTGCCTGGGCAGAATCGGGGGCCAACGTCCTGACTTTC	CAWAESGANVLTF
many	TRBV6-5	TRBJ1-1	NA	TGTGCCAGCAGTTTCCGGGGAGAGGAAGCTTTCTTT	CASSFRGEEAFF
few	TRBV12-3/TRBV12-4	TRBJ2-1	NA	TGTGCCAGCAGCCATGCCCAGAGCCTCAATGAGCAGTTCTTC	CASSHAQSLNEQFF
NA	TRBV12-5	TRBJ2-7	NA	TGTGCTAGTGGAGCAAGCTACGAGCAGTACTTC	CASGASYEQYF
many	TRBV6-5	TRBJ2-1	TRBD1	TGTGCCAGCAGTTACCCGGGACAGGGGCTCAATGAGCAGTTCTTC	CASSYPGQGLNEQFF
many	TRBV7-2	TRBJ1-4	TRBD1	TGTGCCAGCAGCTCCTCCGGGACAGGGGGTGAAAAACTGTTTTTT	CASSSSGTGGEKLFF
few	TRBV27	TRBJ2-2	NA	TGTGCCATCAGTCGGGGCGGTTCGAACACCTGGGAGCTGTTTTTT	CAISRGGSNTWELFF
few	TRBV6-2/TRBV6-3	TRBJ1-5	NA	TGTGCCAGCAGTTACTCGGAATATAGCAATCAGCCCCAGCATTTT	CASSYSEYSNQPQHF
NA	TRBV30	TRBJ1-1	NA	TGTGCCTGGAGTCCGGGTCTGAACACTGAATCTTTCTTT	CAWSPGLNTESFF
many	TRBV2	TRBJ1-1	NA	TGTGCCAGCAGTGCTCAGGGAGGGAACACTGAAGCTTTCTTT	CASSAQGGNTEAFF
few	TRBV19	TRBJ1-5	NA	TGTGCCAGTAGTCAGGGGACCCATAGCAATCAGCCCCAGCATTTT	CASSQGTHSNQPQHF